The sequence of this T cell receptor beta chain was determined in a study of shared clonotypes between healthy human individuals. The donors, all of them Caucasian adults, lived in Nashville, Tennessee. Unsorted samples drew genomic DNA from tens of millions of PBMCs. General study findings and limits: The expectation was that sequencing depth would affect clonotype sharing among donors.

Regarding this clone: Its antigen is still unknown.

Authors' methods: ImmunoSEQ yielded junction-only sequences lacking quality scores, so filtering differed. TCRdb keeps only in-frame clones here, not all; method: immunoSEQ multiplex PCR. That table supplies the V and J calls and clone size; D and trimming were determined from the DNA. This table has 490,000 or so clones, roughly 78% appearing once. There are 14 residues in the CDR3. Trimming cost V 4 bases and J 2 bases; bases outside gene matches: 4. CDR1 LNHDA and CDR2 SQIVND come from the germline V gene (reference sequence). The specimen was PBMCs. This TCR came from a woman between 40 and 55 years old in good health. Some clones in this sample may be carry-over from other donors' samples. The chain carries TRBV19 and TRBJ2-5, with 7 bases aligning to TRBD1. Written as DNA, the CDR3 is TGTGCCAGTAGTAAAGGGGGCGGTCAAGAGACCCAGTACTTC. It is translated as CASSKGGGQETQYF.